Sequencing of this T cell receptor beta chain was carried out in a study of blood T cell repertoires in COVID-19. Background on the study: Some COVID-19 samples were acute and others convalescent; all came from the United States, Italy and Spain. T cells, B-cell-depleted T cells, or PBMCs provided the cDNA or gDNA that served as material.

Authors' analysis steps: Reference gene primer amplification gave estimated nucleated cell counts. The protocol was immunoSEQ multiplex PCR, while the TCRdb copy is restricted to in-frame clones and leaves out a portion. V and J calls plus clone size are reproduced from that table; the DNA served to infer D and trimming. The sample has about 330,000 clones, roughly 90% seen once. The material sequenced was peripheral blood. The TCR was taken from a woman aged 45 to 65 with active or convalescent COVID-19.

The CDR3 here is CASRPWREWGNQPQHF. In DNA form, the CDR3 reads TGTGCCAGCAGACCGTGGAGGGAATGGGGCAATCAGCCCCAGCATTTT. The chain employs TRBV2 and TRBJ1-5; D is ambiguous. This CDR3 has 16 residues. Germline loops: CDR1 SNHLY, CDR2 FYNNEI. V was trimmed by 6 bases and J by 2 bases, leaving 17 bases between them.